These 26 T cell receptor beta chains were sequenced from one sample in a study of OX40 agonist ivuxolimab in advanced cancers. The data were produced by immunoSEQ multiplex PCR, yet TCRdb's version contains in-frame clones alone and is incomplete. The sample has under 20,000 clones, more than 60% seen once. Sequenced here: CD4+ or CD8+ T cells sorted from blood, sampled in a trial of the OX40 agonist ivuxolimab. Every receptor here comes from an adult with an advanced solid tumor such as melanoma, head and neck, liver or kidney cancer.

The CDR3 DNA reads as TGTGCCAGCAGTTATACCTTTCAGGGGCCCTACGAGCAGTACTTC. This sequence encodes CASSYTFQGPYEQYF. V and J are TRBV6-5 and TRBJ2-7; D might be TRBD1 (6 bases). The V and J ends lost 3 bases and 2 bases respectively, with 14 bases between them. This CDR3 has 15 residues. Germline V lookup: CDR1 MNHEY, CDR2 SVGAGI.

The V and J genes are TRBV28 and TRBJ2-3, with 9 positions matching TRBD2. From germline, CDR1 is MDHEN and CDR2 SYDVKM. CDR3 length: 15 amino acids. The ends lost 7 bases at V and 6 bases at J; junction bases unmatched: 11. The DNA of the CDR3 is TGTGCCAGCATACTTGCGGGGGGGCCTTGGGATACGCAGTATTTT. Its translation: CASILAGGPWDTQYF.

V and J are TRBV7-2 and TRBJ2-3; D ambiguous. The CDR3 covers 13 residues. V was clipped by 2 bases and J by 4 bases, with 7 bases between them. CDR1 is SGHTA, CDR2 FQGNSA, per germline. The CDR3 protein is CASSLLGADTQYF. The CDR3 region has the DNA TGTGCCAGCAGCTTACTGGGTGCAGATACGCAGTATTTT.

This chain joins TRBV4-1 and TRBJ1-4; maybe TRBD1 (5 bases). Trimming took 3 bases from V and 8 from J, leaving 13 bases between them. Looked up from germline, CDR1 is MGHRA and CDR2 is YSYEKL. The CDR3 has 14 amino acids. The chain's CDR3 is CASSHGTRTEKLFF. CDR3 sequence (DNA): TGCGCCAGCAGCCACGGGACCCGGACGGAAAAACTGTTTTTT.

The genes are TRBV2 and TRBJ1-3; the D is unclear. The CDR3 is made up of 15 amino acids. Deletions cut 6 bases from V and 0 bases from J, with 12 bases between. CDR1 is SNHLY and CDR2 is FYNNEI in the germline V gene. The CDR3: CASRGRGNSGNTIYF. CDR3 DNA: TGTGCCAGCAGAGGGAGAGGAAACTCTGGAAACACCATATATTTT.

J is TRBJ1-4 and V is TRBV7-8; 10 positions agree with TRBD1. Trimming took 4 bases from V and 4 from J; bases not matched to a gene: 12. From germline, CDR1 is SGHVS and CDR2 FQNEAQ. The CDR3 totals 18 residues. The CDR3: CASSSPTGGAVFNEKLFF. CDR3 nucleotide sequence: TGTGCCAGCAGCTCGCCGACAGGGGGCGCGGTTTTTAATGAAAAACTGTTTTTT.

This clone appeared once. The chain couples TRBV10-3 to TRBJ2-5; D is ambiguous. The end of the DNA aligns better with TRBJ2-7, so the J call may be wrong. This CDR3 has 12 residues. Germline V CDR1 and CDR2: ENHRY, SYGVKD. The CDR3 sequence is CAAGISSYEQYF. CDR3 in DNA: TGTGCCGCCGGAATCTCATCCTACGAGCAGTACTTC.

Here the CDR3 reads CASSLGLAAYEQYF. The CDR3 bases are TGTGCCAGCAGCTTAGGGTTGGCAGCCTACGAGCAGTACTTC. The V call is TRBV7-2, the J call TRBJ2-7; D not certain. The CDR3 totals 14 residues. Trimming removed 1 base from V and 2 bases from J, with 9 bases in between. Looked up from germline, CDR1 is SGHTA and CDR2 is FQGNSA.

This chain joins TRBV7-2 and TRBJ2-7; D ambiguous. This CDR3 has 13 residues. V was trimmed by 3 bases and J by 4 bases, leaving 10 bases between them. Germline CDR1 and CDR2: SGHTA and FQGNSA. The CDR3 loop reads CASSLTSFYEQYF. The CDR3 nucleotides read TGTGCCAGCAGCTTGACATCCTTTTACGAGCAGTACTTC.

This clone occurred a few times. J is TRBJ2-7 and V is TRBV6-1, with D possibly called TRBD1 or TRBD2 (5 bases each). The CDR3 spans 17 residues. Germline V gene sequence: CDR1 MNHNS, CDR2 SASEGT. Trimming pared 1 base from V and 1 base from J, leaving 17 bases between. This CDR3 reads CASSEDSANWGSYEQYF. The CDR3 DNA follows: TGTGCCAGCAGTGAAGATAGCGCGAATTGGGGGTCCTACGAGCAGTACTTC.

V usage is TRBV19 and J usage is TRBJ1-1, with 11 bases identical to TRBD1. Per the germline V gene, CDR1 is LNHDA and CDR2 is SQIVND (reference sequence). V lost 10 bases and J lost 2; bases outside the gene matches: 6. This CDR3 has 14 amino acids. The CDR3 DNA reads as TGTGCCACCGGGGACAGGGGGTATAACACTGAAGCTTTCTTT. This codes for CATGDRGYNTEAFF.

V usage is TRBV6-5 and J usage is TRBJ2-1, with 11 bases fitting TRBD2. Trimming cost V 11 bases and J 8 bases; bases outside gene matches: 5. This CDR3 has 12 residues. The V gene's germline CDR1 is MNHEY and CDR2 SVGAGI. This chain's CDR3 is CAANSGGDEQFF. DNA for the CDR3: TGTGCCGCTAATAGCGGGGGGGATGAGCAGTTCTTC.

Written as DNA, the CDR3 is TGTGCCAGTATAAACAGCCTAAACACTGAAGCTTTCTTT. Translation gives CASINSLNTEAFF. This chain uses TRBV19 with TRBJ1-1, with D hard to call. The length of the CDR3 is 13 residues. V lost 7 bases to trimming and J lost 2 bases, with 11 bases between them. Germline loops: CDR1 LNHDA, CDR2 SQIVND (reference sequence).

This chain joins TRBV2 and TRBJ1-1; TRBD1 might be the D (6 bases). The CDR3 is 13 residues long. Germline V CDR1 and CDR2: SNHLY, FYNNEI. The ends were cut back, 8 bases at V and 0 bases at J, with 10 bases in the middle. This CDR3 is CASRDTLNTEAFF. The DNA of the CDR3 is TGTGCCAGCCGGGACACCCTGAACACTGAAGCTTTCTTT.

The chain links TRBV5-6 to TRBJ1-1; the D is unclear. Trimming took off 4 bases at V and 10 bases at J, with 17 bases between the two ends. The CDR3 has 13 amino acids. In germline, CDR1 is SGHDT, CDR2 YYEEEE. Here the CDR3 reads CASSLRGLHGAFF. The DNA for the CDR3 is TGTGCCAGCAGCCTCCGGGGTCTCCACGGAGCTTTCTTT. The entire variable domain, with the rest obtained from reference TRBV5-6 and TRBJ1-1, is as follows: DAGVTQSPTHLIKTRGQQVTLRCSPKSGHDTVSWYQQALGQGPQFIFQYYEEEERQRGNFPDRFSGHQFPNYSSELNVNALLLGDSALYLCASSLRGLHGAFFGQGTRLTVV.

This clone is a singleton in its sample. Just one base apart from a much larger clone, this may be a read error. The chain is built from TRBV9 and TRBJ2-7, with 7 positions matching TRBD1. The J segment lost 1 base and the V segment lost 6 bases, leaving 7 bases of the junction unmatched. The CDR3 spans 14 residues. Germline-derived CDR1 and CDR2 are SGDLS and YYNGEE. CDR3 sequence: CASNAGQDSYEQYF. The CDR3 nucleotides read TGTGCCAGCAACGCTGGACAGGATTCCTACGAGCAGTACTTC.

This clone was seen only a few times. This sequence joins TRBV28 and TRBJ2-1; D possibly corresponds to TRBD1 (6 bases). Germline V gene sequence: CDR1 MDHEN, CDR2 SYDVKM. There are 16 residues in the CDR3. V was trimmed by 2 bases and J by 5 bases, leaving 16 bases between them. Here the CDR3 reads CASSLVLQGVDNEQFF. The CDR3 DNA reads TGTGCCAGCAGTTTAGTATTACAGGGTGTAGACAATGAGCAGTTCTTC.

The V call is TRBV7-9, the J call TRBJ1-1, with D possibly being TRBD1 (5 bases). CDR1 SEHNR and CDR2 FQNEAQ come from the germline V gene (reference sequence). Trimming removed 6 bases from V and 2 bases from J, with 19 bases in between. This CDR3 is 16 amino acids long. As DNA, the CDR3 is TGTGCCAGCAGTTCAGAGGGGTTAGGGTTAAACACTGAAGCTTTCTTT. Translated, it gives CASSSEGLGLNTEAFF.

V usage is TRBV7-2 and J usage is TRBJ2-7; 7 positions agree with TRBD2. Trimming at V came to 5 bases and at J to 1 base, leaving 5 bases not matched to a gene. The CDR3 spans 14 residues. Germline-derived CDR1 and CDR2 are SGHTA and FQGNSA. The DNA of the CDR3 is TGTGCCAGCAGCCCGGCGGGGGATTCCTACGAGCAGTACTTC. Translated: CASSPAGDSYEQYF.

The rearrangement joins TRBV7-2 to TRBJ2-3; TRBD1 matches at 9 bases. This CDR3 is built from 17 residues. V lost 6 bases, J lost 3 bases, and 13 bases stayed unmatched. CDR1 SGHTA and CDR2 FQGNSA come from the germline V gene. The DNA of the CDR3 is TGTGCCAGCAGTTACAGCGCCGGGACAGGGACTACAGATACGCAGTATTTT. Its translation: CASSYSAGTGTTDTQYF.

This clone was observed once. The rearrangement joins TRBV6-4 to TRBJ1-1; maybe TRBD1 (6 bases). Deletions cut 7 bases from V and 0 bases from J, with 12 bases between. Looked up from germline, CDR1 is MRHNA and CDR2 is SNTAGT. This CDR3 contains 14 residues. CDR3 protein: CASTEGVMNTEAFF. CDR3 sequence (DNA): TGTGCCAGCACCGAGGGGGTTATGAACACTGAAGCTTTCTTT.

V and J are TRBV9 and TRBJ2-3; D not resolved. CDR1 is SGDLS, CDR2 YYNGEE, per germline. V was cut by 4 bases and J by 2 bases, with 8 bases left in between. CDR3 size: 13 residues. The CDR3 sequence: CASSPYFTDTQYF. The CDR3 region has the DNA TGTGCCAGCAGCCCGTACTTCACAGATACGCAGTATTTT.

The CDR3 region is CASSPGQGAPRREKLFF. Here the CDR3 DNA reads TGTGCCAGCAGCCCGGGACAGGGGGCTCCCCGACGAGAAAAACTGTTTTTT. The genes are TRBV7-9 and TRBJ1-4; TRBD1 matches at 12 bases. The CDR3 contains 17 residues. Trimming cost V 5 bases and J 8 bases; bases outside gene matches: 12. Germline V gene sequence: CDR1 SEHNR, CDR2 FQNEAQ (reference sequence).

The chain is built from TRBV7-6 and TRBJ1-4; 8 bases line up with TRBD1. The CDR3 contains 16 residues. Germline V lookup: CDR1 SGHVS, CDR2 FNYEAQ. Losses at the gene ends were 5 bases for V and 7 bases for J; bases not matched to a gene: 12. CDR3 in amino acids: CASSQPGQEPGEKLFF. CDR3 DNA sequence: TGTGCCAGCAGCCAACCGGGACAGGAGCCGGGTGAAAAACTGTTTTTT.

The chain couples TRBV28 to TRBJ2-3; no clear D. The CDR3 consists of 13 residues. The germline gives CDR1 MDHEN, CDR2 SYDVKM. V was clipped by 2 bases and J by 4 bases, with 7 bases between them. CDR3 region: CASSLAHSDTQYF. CDR3 nucleotide sequence: TGTGCCAGCAGTTTAGCCCATTCAGATACGCAGTATTTT.

The chain is built from TRBV27 and TRBJ2-1, with D unresolved. V was cut by 2 bases and J by 2 bases, with 10 bases left in between. Germline CDR1 is MNHEY and CDR2 is SMNVEV (reference sequence). This CDR3 contains 15 residues. CDR3 sequence: CASSLDPSPYNEQFF. CDR3 in DNA: TGTGCCAGCAGTTTAGACCCCAGTCCCTACAATGAGCAGTTCTTC.